This TCR beta chain was sequenced in a study of shared clonotypes between healthy human individuals. Notes on the study in general: Depth was large, yet rarefaction showed that sorted-subset sequencing was incomplete.

TCRdb keeps only in-frame clones here, not all; method: immunoSEQ multiplex PCR. The top ten hold approximately 0.4% of the sample, which has 1.4 million or so clones, 98% to 99% seen once. Turning to this clone: The antigen remains unidentified.

The CDR3 sequence is 13 residues long. The germline V and J ends were trimmed by 3 bases and 2 bases, with 8 bases remaining between them. The V gene's germline CDR1 is SGHNT and CDR2 YYREEE (reference sequence). The TCR sequence derives from a man younger than 45 in good health. The material sequenced was naive CD4+ T cells sorted from blood. Indicated subset: CD45RA+ positively selected. V gene TRBV5-4 combines with J gene TRBJ2-5; a possible D gene is TRBD1 (6 bases). CDR3 nucleotide sequence: TGTGCCAGCAGCTCAGACAGGCAAGAGACCCAGTACTTC. Amino acid sequence: CASSSDRQETQYF.